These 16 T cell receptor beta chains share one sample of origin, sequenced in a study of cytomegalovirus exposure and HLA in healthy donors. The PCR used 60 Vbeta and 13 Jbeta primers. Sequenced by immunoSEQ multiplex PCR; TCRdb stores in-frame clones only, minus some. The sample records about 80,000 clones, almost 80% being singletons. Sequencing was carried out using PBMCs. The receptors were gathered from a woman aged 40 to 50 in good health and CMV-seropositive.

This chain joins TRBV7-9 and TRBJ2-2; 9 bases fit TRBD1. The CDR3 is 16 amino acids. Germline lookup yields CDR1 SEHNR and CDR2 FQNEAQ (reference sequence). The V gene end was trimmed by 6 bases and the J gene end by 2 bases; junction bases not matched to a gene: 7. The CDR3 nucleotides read TGTGCCAGCAGTCTTCTGGGACAGGGAAACACCGGGGAGCTGTTTTTT. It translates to CASSLLGQGNTGELFF.

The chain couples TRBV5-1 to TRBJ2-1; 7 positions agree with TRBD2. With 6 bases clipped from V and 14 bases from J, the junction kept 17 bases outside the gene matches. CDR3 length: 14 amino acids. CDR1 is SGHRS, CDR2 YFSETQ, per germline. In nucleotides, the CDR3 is TGCGCCAGCAAGGGCAGGACTAGTTCTGGTCTAGAGTTCTTC. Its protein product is CASKGRTSSGLEFF. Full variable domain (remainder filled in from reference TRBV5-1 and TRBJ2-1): KAGVTQTPRYLIKTRGQQVTLSCSPISGHRSVSWYQQTPGQGLQFLFEYFSETQRNKGNFPGRFSGRQFSNSRSEMNVSTLELGDSALYLCASKGRTSSGLEFFGPGTRLTVL.

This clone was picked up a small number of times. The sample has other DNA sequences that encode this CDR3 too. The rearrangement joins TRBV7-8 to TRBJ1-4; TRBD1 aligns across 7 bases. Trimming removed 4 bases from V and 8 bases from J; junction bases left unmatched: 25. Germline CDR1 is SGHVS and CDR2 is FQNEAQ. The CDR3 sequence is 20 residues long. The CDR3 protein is CASSSLATGEAVRAREKLFF. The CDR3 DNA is TGTGCCAGCAGCTCCCTGGCAACAGGGGAGGCGGTGAGAGCCCGAGAAAAACTGTTTTTT.

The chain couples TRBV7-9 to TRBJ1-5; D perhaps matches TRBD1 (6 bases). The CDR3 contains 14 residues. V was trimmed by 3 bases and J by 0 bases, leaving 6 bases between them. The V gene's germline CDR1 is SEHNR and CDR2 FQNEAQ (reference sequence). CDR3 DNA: TGTGCCAGCAGCTTGGACAGTAGCAATCAGCCCCAGCATTTT. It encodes CASSLDSSNQPQHF. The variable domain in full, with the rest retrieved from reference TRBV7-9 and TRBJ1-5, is DTGVSQNPRHKITKRGQNVTFRCDPISEHNRLYWYRQTLGQGPEFLTYFQNEAQLEKSRLLSDRFSAERPKGSFSTLEIQRTEQGDSAMYLCASSLDSSNQPQHFGDGTRLSIL.

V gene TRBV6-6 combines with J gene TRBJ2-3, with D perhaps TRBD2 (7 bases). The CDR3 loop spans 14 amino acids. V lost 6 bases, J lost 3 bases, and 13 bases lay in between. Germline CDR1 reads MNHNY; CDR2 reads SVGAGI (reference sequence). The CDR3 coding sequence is TGTGCCAGCAGGGGGCGGGGGCTTACAGATACGCAGTATTTT. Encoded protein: CASRGRGLTDTQYF.

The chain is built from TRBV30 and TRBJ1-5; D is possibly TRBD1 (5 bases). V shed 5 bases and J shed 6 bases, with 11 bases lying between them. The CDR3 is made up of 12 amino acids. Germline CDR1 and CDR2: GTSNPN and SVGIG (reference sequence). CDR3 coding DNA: TGTGCCTGGGGACCGGGGGGTCAGCCCCAGCATTTT. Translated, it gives CAWGPGGQPQHF.

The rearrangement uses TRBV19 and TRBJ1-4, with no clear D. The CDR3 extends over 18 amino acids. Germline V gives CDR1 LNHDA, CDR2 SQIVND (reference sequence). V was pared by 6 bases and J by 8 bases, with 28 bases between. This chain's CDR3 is CASSSQVFNVAGSEKLFF. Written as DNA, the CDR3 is TGTGCCAGTAGCTCCCAGGTTTTTAATGTGGCGGGCAGCGAAAAACTGTTTTTT.

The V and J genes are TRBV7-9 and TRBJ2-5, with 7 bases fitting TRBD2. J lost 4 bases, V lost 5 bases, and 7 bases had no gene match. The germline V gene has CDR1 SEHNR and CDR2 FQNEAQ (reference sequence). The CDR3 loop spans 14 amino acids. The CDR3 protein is CASSAPWEGETQYF. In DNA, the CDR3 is TGTGCCAGCAGCGCTCCCTGGGAGGGAGAGACCCAGTACTTC.

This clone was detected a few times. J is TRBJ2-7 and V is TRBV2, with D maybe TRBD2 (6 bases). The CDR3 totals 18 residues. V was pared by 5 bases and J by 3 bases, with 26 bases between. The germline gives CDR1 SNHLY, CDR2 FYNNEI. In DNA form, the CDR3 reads TGTGCCAGCAGTCTTCCGATGCTACTCCGGGACTCACACTACGAGCAGTACTTC. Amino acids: CASSLPMLLRDSHYEQYF.

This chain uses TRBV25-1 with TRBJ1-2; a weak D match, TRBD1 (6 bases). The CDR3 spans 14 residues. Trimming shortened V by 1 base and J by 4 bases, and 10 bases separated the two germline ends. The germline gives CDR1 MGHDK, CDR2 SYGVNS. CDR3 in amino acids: CASSESLDSYGYTF. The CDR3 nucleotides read TGTGCCAGCAGTGAATCGCTGGACAGCTATGGCTACACCTTC.

The CDR3 nucleotides are TGTGCCAGCAGCTTAGGACAGGGGCGCGGGGAGACCCAGTACTTC. Protein product: CASSLGQGRGETQYF. V usage is TRBV9 and J usage is TRBJ2-5; TRBD1 aligns across 9 bases. Germline assignment: CDR1 SGDLS and CDR2 YYNGEE. CDR3 length: 15 residues. The V gene end was trimmed by 4 bases and the J gene end by 5 bases; junction bases not matched to a gene: 9.

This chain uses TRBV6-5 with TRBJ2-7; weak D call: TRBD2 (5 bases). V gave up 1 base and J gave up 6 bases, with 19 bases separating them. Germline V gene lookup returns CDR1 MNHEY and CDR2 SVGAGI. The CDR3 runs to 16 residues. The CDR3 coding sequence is TGTGCCAGCAGTTACTTTAGGTGTAGAGGGTGTGGCGAGCAGTACTTC. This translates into CASSYFRCRGCGEQYF.

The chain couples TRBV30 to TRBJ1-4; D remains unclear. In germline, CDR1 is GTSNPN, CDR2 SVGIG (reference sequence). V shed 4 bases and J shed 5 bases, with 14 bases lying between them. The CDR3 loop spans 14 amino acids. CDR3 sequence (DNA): TGTGCCTGGAAAACACAAGTTACCAATGAAAAACTGTTTTTT. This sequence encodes CAWKTQVTNEKLFF.

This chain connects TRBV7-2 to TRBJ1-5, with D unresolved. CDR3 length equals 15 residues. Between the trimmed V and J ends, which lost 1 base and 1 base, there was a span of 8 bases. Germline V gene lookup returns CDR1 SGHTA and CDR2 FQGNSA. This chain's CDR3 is CASSLETWSNQPQHF. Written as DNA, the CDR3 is TGTGCCAGCAGCTTAGAGACATGGAGCAATCAGCCCCAGCATTTT.

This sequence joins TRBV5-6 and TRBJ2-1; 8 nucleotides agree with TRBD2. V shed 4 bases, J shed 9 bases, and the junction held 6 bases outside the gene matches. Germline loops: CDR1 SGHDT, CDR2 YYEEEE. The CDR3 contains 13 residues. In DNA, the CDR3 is TGTGCCAGCAGCCCGGAGCTAGCGGGTGAGCAGTTCTTC. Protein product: CASSPELAGEQFF.

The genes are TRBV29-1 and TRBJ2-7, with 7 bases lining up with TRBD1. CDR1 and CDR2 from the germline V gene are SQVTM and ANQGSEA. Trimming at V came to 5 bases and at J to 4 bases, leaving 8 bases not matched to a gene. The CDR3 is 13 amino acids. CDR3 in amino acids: CSVYSTGLYEQYF. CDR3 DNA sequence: TGCAGCGTTTACTCGACAGGGCTGTACGAGCAGTACTTC.